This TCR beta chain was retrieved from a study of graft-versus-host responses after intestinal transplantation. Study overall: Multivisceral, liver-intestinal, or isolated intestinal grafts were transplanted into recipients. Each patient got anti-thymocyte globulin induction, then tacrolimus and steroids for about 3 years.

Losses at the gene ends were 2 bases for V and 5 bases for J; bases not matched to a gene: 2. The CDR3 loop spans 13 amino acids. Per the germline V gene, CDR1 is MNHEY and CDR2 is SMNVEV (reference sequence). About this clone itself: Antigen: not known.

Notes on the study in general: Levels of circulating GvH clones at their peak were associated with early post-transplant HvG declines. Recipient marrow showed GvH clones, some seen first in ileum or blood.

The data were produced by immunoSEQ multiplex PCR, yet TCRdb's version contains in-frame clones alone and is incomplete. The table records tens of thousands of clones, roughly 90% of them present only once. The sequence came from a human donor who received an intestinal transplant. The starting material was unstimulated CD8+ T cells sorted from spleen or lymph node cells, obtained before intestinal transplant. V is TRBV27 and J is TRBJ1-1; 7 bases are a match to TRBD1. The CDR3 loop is CASSLNRGTEAFF. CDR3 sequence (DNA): TGTGCCAGCAGTTTAAACAGGGGAACTGAAGCTTTCTTT.